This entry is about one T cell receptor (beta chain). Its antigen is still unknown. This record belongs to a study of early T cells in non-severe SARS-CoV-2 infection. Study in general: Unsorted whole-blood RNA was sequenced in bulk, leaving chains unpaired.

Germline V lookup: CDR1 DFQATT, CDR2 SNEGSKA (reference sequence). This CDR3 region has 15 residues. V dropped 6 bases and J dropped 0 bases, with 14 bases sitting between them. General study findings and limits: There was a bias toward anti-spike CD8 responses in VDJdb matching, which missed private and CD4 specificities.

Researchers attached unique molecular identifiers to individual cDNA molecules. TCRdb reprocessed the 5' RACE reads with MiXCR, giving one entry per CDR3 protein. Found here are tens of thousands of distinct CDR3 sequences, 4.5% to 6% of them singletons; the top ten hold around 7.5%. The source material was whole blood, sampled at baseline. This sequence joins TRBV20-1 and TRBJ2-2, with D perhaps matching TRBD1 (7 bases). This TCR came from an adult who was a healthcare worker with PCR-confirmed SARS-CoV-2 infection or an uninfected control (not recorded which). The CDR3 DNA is TGCAGTGCCAGGAGGGGGCCAGCGAACACCGGGGAGCTGTTTTTT. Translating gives CSARRGPANTGELFF.